The 4 T cell receptor beta chains given below trace back to one sample, sequenced in a study of blood T cell repertoires in COVID-19. Data came from immunoSEQ multiplex PCR; TCRdb stores just in-frame clones and leaves some out. The table has under 60,000 clones, roughly 84% seen once. What was sequenced was peripheral blood. Receptors were obtained from a man in his sixties or seventies with acute or convalescent COVID-19.

The CDR3 spells CASSPGTRLRTQYF. The CDR3 coding sequence is TGTGCCAGCAGCCCCGGGACTAGGCTTAGGACCCAGTACTTC. The V call is TRBV27, the J call TRBJ2-5; 8 positions agree with TRBD2. The CDR3 sequence is 14 residues long. The germline gives CDR1 MNHEY, CDR2 SMNVEV (reference sequence). With 6 bases clipped from V and 7 bases from J, the junction kept 10 bases outside the gene matches.

The chain's CDR3 is CASSPIRTGGEGNTIYF. CDR3 coding DNA: TGTGCCAGCAGCCCGATCCGGACAGGGGGCGAAGGAAACACCATATATTTT. This chain connects TRBV11-2 to TRBJ1-3; 11 nucleotides line up with TRBD1. This CDR3 is 17 amino acids long. J was trimmed by 4 bases and V by 5 bases; bases with no gene match: 10. Germline loops: CDR1 SGHAT, CDR2 FQNNGV.

The chain links TRBV3-1 (or the pseudogene TRBV3-2) to TRBJ1-4; 8 positions agree with TRBD1. With 4 bases clipped from V and 5 bases from J, the junction kept 6 bases outside the gene matches. Germline CDR1 reads LGHDT; CDR2 reads YNNKEL (reference sequence). This CDR3 has 15 amino acids. The CDR3 DNA reads TGTGCCAGCAGCCTCTGGGACAGGAAAAATGAAAAACTGTTTTTT. Protein: CASSLWDRKNEKLFF.

By share, this clone ranks as large. V gene TRBV9 combines with J gene TRBJ2-7; 8 bases fit TRBD2. Germline loops: CDR1 SGDLS, CDR2 YYNGEE. The CDR3 runs to 14 residues. V trimming: 1 base; J trimming: 3 bases; junction bases outside the gene matches: 3. The CDR3 sequence: CASSVSGGIYEQYF. The CDR3, as DNA: TGTGCCAGCAGCGTAAGCGGGGGAATCTACGAGCAGTACTTC.